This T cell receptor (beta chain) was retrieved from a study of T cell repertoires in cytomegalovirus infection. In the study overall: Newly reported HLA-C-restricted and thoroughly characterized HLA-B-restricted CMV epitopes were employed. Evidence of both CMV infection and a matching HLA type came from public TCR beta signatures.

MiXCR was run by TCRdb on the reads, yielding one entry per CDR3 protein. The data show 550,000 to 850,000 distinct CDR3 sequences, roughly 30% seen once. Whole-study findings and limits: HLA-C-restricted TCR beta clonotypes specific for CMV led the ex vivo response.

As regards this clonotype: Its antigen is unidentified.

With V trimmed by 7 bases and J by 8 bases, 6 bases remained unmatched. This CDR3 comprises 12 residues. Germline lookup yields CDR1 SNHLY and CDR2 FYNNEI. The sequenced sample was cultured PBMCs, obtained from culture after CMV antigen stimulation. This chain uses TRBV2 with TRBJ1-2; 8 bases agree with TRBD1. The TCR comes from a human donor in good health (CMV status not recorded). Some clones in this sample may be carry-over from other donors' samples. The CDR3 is CASIPDRAGYTF. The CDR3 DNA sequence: TGTGCCAGCATTCCGGACAGGGCGGGCTACACCTTC.